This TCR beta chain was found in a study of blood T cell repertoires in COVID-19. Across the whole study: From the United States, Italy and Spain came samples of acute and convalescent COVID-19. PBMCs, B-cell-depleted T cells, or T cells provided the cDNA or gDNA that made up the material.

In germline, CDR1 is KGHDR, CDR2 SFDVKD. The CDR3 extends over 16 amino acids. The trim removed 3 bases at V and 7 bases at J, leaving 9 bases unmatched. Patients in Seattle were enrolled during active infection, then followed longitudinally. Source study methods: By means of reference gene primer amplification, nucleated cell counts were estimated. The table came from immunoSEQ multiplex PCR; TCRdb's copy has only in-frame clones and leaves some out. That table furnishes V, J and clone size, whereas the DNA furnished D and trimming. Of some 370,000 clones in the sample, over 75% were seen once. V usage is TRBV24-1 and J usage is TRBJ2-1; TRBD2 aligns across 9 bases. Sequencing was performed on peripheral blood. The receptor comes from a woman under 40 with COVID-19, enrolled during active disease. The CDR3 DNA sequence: TGTGCCACCAGTGATCCGGTGGCGGGAGGGGGGAATGAGCAGTTCTTC. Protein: CATSDPVAGGGNEQFF.